The rows below give T cell receptor beta chains drawn from one sample of a study of breast tumors, draining lymph nodes, adjacent tissues. MiXCR was run by TCRdb on the multiplex PCR reads, yielding one entry per CDR3 protein. The data contain around 230,000 distinct CDR3 sequences, about 32% of them singletons. Sequencing was performed on axillary lymph node tissue. The origin of the receptors is a female donor with breast cancer. Some clones in this sample may be carry-over from other donors' samples. Each CDR3 is given with its conserved first and last residue. A D gene is named only where the DNA matches it firmly. Rows may omit the clone size; those that give it use once, few, many or a size class.

>TRBV30|TRBJ2-5|-|-
CAWSVKGLSQGTQYF
TGTGCCTGGAGTGTAAAGGGACTTAGCCAAGGGACCCAGTACTTC
>TRBV9|TRBJ2-2|-|TRBD2
CAGSVGRDPPNTGELFF
TGTGCCGGCAGCGTAGGGAGGGACCCTCCGAACACCGGGGAGCTGTTTTTC
>TRBV19|TRBJ1-2|many|TRBD1
CASSPGQGWGYTF
TGTGCCAGTAGCCCCGGACAGGGATGGGGCTACACCTTC
>TRBV19|TRBJ2-2|many|TRBD1
CASRSTGPQHGELFF
TGTGCCAGTAGATCGACAGGGCCCCAGCACGGGGAGCTGTTTTTT
>TRBV9|TRBJ2-1|many|TRBD2
CASSVSGTSAQGRNYSEQFF
TGTGCCAGCAGCGTATCCGGGACTAGCGCACAAGGACGCAACTACAGTGAGCAGTTCTTC
>TRBV11-3|TRBJ2-7|many|-
CASSPGLQIYEQYF
TGTGCCAGCAGCCCGGGACTCCAGATCTACGAGCAGTACTTC
>TRBV27|TRBJ1-5|-|TRBD1
CASSPGTGVREPQHF
TGTGCCAGCAGCCCCGGGACAGGGGTGAGGGAGCCCCAGCATTTT
>TRBV10-3|TRBJ1-6|many|TRBD1
CAISDGTGDVSPLHF
TGTGCCATCAGCGACGGGACAGGAGATGTTTCACCCCTCCACTTT
>TRBV5-1|TRBJ2-2|many|-
CASSLPGRTGELFF
TGCGCCAGCAGCTTACCAGGGCGCACCGGGGAGCTGTTTTTT
>TRBV6-6|TRBJ2-7|many|-
CASSHGGSLSNEQYF
TGTGCCAGCAGTCACGGGGGTAGTTTGAGCAACGAGCAGTACTTC
>TRBV24-1|TRBJ2-5|many|-
CATSGLQGGTRETQYF
TGTGCCACCAGTGGATTACAGGGAGGCACAAGAGAGACCCAGTACTTC
>TRBV5-1|TRBJ1-6|many|-
CASSPSGPSYNSPLHF
TGCGCCAGCAGCCCATCGGGTCCATCCTATAATTCACCCCTCCACTTT
>TRBV19|TRBJ2-5|many|-
CASSTLRF
TGTGCCAGTAGTACCCTCCGGTTC
>TRBV24-1|TRBJ2-1|-|TRBD1
CATSGTGGRNEQFF
TGTGCCACATCCGGGACAGGGGGCAGAAATGAGCAGTTCTTC
>TRBV6-5|TRBJ2-4|few|TRBD2
CASSHSRGRGNIQYF
TGTGCCAGCAGTCACTCTCGGGGGAGGGGAAACATTCAGTACTTC
>TRBV4-3|TRBJ2-6|many|-
CASSQARLASGANVLTF
TGCGCCAGCAGCCAAGCTCGGTTAGCCTCTGGGGCCAACGTCCTGACTTTC
>TRBV7-3|TRBJ2-2|-|-
CASSLSPLRQVWELFF
TGTGCCAGCAGCTTAAGCCCACTTAGACAGGTCTGGGAGCTGTTTTTT
>TRBV7-6|TRBJ2-5|few|-
CASSLAPGPQETQHF
TGTGCCAGCAGCTTAGCCCCCGGACCGCAAGAGACCCAGCACTTC
>TRBV5-1|TRBJ2-7|many|-
CASSLAGNAYEQYF
TGCGCCAGCAGCTTGGCGGGGAATGCCTACGAGCAGTACTTC
>TRBV20-1|TRBJ2-3|many|-
CSARARGGLRTDTQYF
TGCAGTGCTAGAGCCCGAGGGGGTCTCCGCACAGATACGCAGTATTTT
>TRBV12-3/TRBV12-4|TRBJ1-3|many|TRBD1
CASSFGQGDSGNTIYF
TGTGCCAGCAGTTTCGGCCAGGGGGATAGTGGAAACACCATATATTTT
>TRBV30|TRBJ1-3|many|-
CASHPSGNTIYF
TGTGCCTCCCACCCGTCTGGAAACACCATATATTTT
>TRBV7-2|TRBJ2-5|-|TRBD1
CASSSTGGIQYF
TGTGCCAGCAGCTCGACAGGGGGAATCCAGTACTTC
>TRBV11-3|TRBJ2-1|-|-
CASSLGQSLYNEQFF
TGTGCCAGCAGCTTGGGACAAAGCTTGTACAATGAGCAGTTCTTC
>TRBV25-1|TRBJ2-7|-|-
CASSFYICSARGLAYEQYF
-
>TRBV5-1|TRBJ2-7|many|TRBD2
CASRSTSGGSYEQYF
TGCGCCAGCAGGTCGACTAGCGGGGGATCCTACGAGCAGTACTTC
>TRBV24-1|TRBJ2-2|many|-
CATSERAGYTGELFF
TGTGCCACCAGTGAGCGGGCGGGGTACACCGGGGAGCTGTTTTTT
>TRBV5-1|TRBJ2-3|-|TRBD2
CASSPTSGMADTQYF
TGCGCCAGCAGCCCGACTAGCGGGATGGCAGATACGCAGTATTTT
>TRBV7-3|TRBJ1-1|few|TRBD1
CASSLMGATGITEAFF
TGTGCCAGCAGCTTAATGGGTGCGACAGGGATCACTGAAGCTTTCTTT
>TRBV20-1|TRBJ1-4|-|-
CSARKLAGGEKLFF
TGCAGTGCTAGGAAGCTAGCGGGGGGCGAAAAACTGTTTTTT
>TRBV29-1|TRBJ2-3|-|-
CSEPGRGANEQYF
TGCAGCGAGCCGGGACGGGGGGCGAATGAGCAGTATTTT
>TRBV20-1|TRBJ1-6|many|TRBD1
CSAPSWGQGKSASSPLHF
TGCAGTGCCCCCTCTTGGGGACAGGGGAAGTCAGCTTCTTCGCCCCTCCACTTT
>TRBV9|TRBJ2-7|many|-
CASSAGEPSYEQYF
TGTGCCAGCAGCGCAGGAGAACCCTCCTACGAGCAGTACTTC
>TRBV11-1|TRBJ2-7|many|-
CASSLAGTSVYEQYF
TGTGCCAGCAGCTTGGCCGGGACGTCTGTATACGAGCAGTACTTC
>TRBV20-1|TRBJ1-6|many|-
CSARDQGPYNSPLHF
TGCAGTGCTAGAGATCAGGGGCCCTATAATTCACCCCTCCACTTT
>TRBV30|TRBJ2-3|-|TRBD1
CAWSVRQGASDTQYF
TGTGCCTGGAGTGTACGACAGGGGGCTTCAGATACGCAGTATTTT
>TRBV6-1|TRBJ2-1|few|-
CASSVPVGLLSSYNEQFF
TGTGCCAGCAGTGTCCCGGTAGGACTACTAAGCTCCTACAATGAGCAGTTCTTC
>TRBV12-3/TRBV12-4|TRBJ1-2|many|-
CASSRTAYGYTF
TGTGCCAGCAGCCGGACAGCGTATGGCTACACCTTC
>TRBV28|TRBJ1-4|many|TRBD1
CASSETGTGDKLFF
TGTGCCAGCAGCGAGACCGGGACAGGGGATAAACTGTTTTTT
>TRBV11-3|TRBJ2-7|-|-
CASSLGGTPLLTYEQYF
TGTGCCAGCAGCTTGGGAGGGACACCCCTACTAACCTACGAGCAGTACTTC
>TRBV6-2/TRBV6-3|TRBJ2-1|few|-
CASRPLQDYNEQFF
TGTGCCAGCAGACCGTTGCAGGACTACAATGAGCAGTTCTTC
>TRBV20-1|TRBJ2-1|-|TRBD2
CSAPGLARYNEQFF
TGCAGTGCTCCCGGACTAGCGCGCTACAATGAGCAGTTCTTC
>TRBV6-2/TRBV6-3|TRBJ2-5|-|TRBD2
CASSRRLAGETQYF
TGTGCCAGCAGCCGCCGGCTAGCGGGAGAGACCCAGTACTTC
>TRBV3-1|TRBJ2-1|many|-
CASSQDPAGEQFF
TGTGCCAGCAGCCAAGATCCCGCGGGGGAGCAGTTCTTC
>TRBV5-1|TRBJ2-3|many|-
CASSLPTSTDTQYF
TGCGCCAGCAGCTTGCCAACAAGCACAGATACGCAGTATTTT
>TRBV20-1|TRBJ2-1|many|-
CSAQQNEQFF
TGCAGTGCTCAGCAAAATGAGCAGTTCTTC
>TRBV5-1|TRBJ2-2|many|-
CASSLTHGRYLPNTGELFF
TGCGCCAGCAGCTTAACACACGGCCGGTACCTACCGAACACCGGGGAGCTGTTTTTT
>TRBV5-4|TRBJ2-7|many|TRBD1
CASSAGTDYEQYF
TGTGCCAGCAGCGCCGGGACAGACTACGAGCAGTACTTC
>TRBV3-1|TRBJ1-1|-|-
CASSQDLQDTEAFF
TGTGCCAGCAGCCAAGATCTACAGGACACTGAAGCTTTCTTT
>TRBV6-1|TRBJ2-7|many|TRBD2
CASRSGTSGSYEQYF
TGTGCCAGCAGGAGCGGGACTAGCGGGAGCTACGAGCAGTACTTC
>TRBV5-8|TRBJ2-5|many|-
CASSLWAAQETQYF
TGTGCCAGCAGCTTGTGGGCCGCGCAAGAGACCCAGTACTTC
>TRBV29-1|TRBJ2-7|many|-
CSVQSRVYEQYF
TGCAGCGTTCAAAGCCGGGTCTACGAGCAGTACTTC
>TRBV9|TRBJ2-7|many|-
CASSPAEAVYEQYF
TGTGCCAGCAGCCCCGCGGAAGCGGTCTACGAGCAGTACTTC
>TRBV5-4|TRBJ2-5|-|-
CAGSFGRIQGTQYF
TGTGCCGGCAGCTTTGGGCGGATACAAGGGACCCAGTACTTC
>TRBV11-2|TRBJ2-1|many|-
CASSSPRDRVAGESREQFF
TGTGCCAGCAGCTCCCCGCGGGACAGGGTAGCGGGAGAGTCACGTGAGCAGTTCTTC
>TRBV20-1|TRBJ1-2|many|-
CSASILRAGGYTF
TGCAGTGCTAGTATCTTGAGGGCGGGTGGCTACACCTTC
>TRBV7-8|TRBJ1-6|many|TRBD1
CASSPQPGQGSSPLHF
TGTGCCAGCAGCCCTCAGCCGGGACAGGGGAGCTCACCCCTCCACTTT
>TRBV6-6|TRBJ1-6|many|TRBD1
CASSYSRDRRVNSPLHF
TGTGCCAGCAGTTACTCTAGGGACAGGCGAGTTAATTCACCCCTCCACTTT